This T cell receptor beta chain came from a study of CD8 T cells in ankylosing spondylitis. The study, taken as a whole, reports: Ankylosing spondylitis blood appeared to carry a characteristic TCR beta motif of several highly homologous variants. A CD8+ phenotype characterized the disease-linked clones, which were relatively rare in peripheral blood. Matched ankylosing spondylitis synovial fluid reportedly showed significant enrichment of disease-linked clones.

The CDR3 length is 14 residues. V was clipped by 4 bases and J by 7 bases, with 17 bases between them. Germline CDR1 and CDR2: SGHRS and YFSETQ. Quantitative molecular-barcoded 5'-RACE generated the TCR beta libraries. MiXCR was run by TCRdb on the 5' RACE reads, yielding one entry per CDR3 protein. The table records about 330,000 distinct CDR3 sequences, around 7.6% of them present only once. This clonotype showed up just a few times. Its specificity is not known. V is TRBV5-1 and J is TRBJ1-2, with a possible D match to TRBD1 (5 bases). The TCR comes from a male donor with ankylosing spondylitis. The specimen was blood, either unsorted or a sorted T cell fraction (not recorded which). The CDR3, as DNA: TGCGCCAGCAGCCCCTCGGTAGGGGAGAGTGGCTACACCTTC. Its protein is CASSPSVGESGYTF.